This TCR beta chain is drawn from a study of blood T cell repertoires in COVID-19. CDR1 is MNHNY, CDR2 SVGAGI, per germline (reference sequence). This CDR3 has 15 amino acids. V gave up 6 bases and J gave up 0 bases, with 12 bases separating them. Data came from immunoSEQ multiplex PCR; TCRdb stores just in-frame clones and leaves some out. Among 380,000 or so clones listed, 88% were seen once. The chain employs TRBV6-6 and TRBJ1-3; no reliable D call. The source is a young woman with acute COVID-19. The sample comprised PBMCs or T cells enriched from blood (not recorded which). The CDR3 protein is CASRETRSSGNTIYF. The CDR3 coding sequence is TGTGCCAGCAGGGAAACAAGGAGCTCTGGAAACACCATATATTTT.